The 3 T cell receptor beta chains listed next were all sequenced from one sample in a study of T-cell memory formation after mild COVID-19. TCRdb re-called the 5' RACE reads with MiXCR, one entry per CDR3 protein. The sample shows about 190,000 distinct CDR3 sequences, about 20% of them seen only once. The sequencing input was PBMCs or a T cell subset sorted from them (not recorded which). These receptors came from an adult woman who had mild COVID-19 (a few samples of this study predate the infection). Cell type and time point are not known.

The chain recombines TRBV7-6 with TRBJ2-3; D is uncertain. The CDR3 length is 11 residues. V gave up 6 bases and J gave up 3 bases, with 4 bases separating them. The germline V gene encodes CDR1 SGHVS and CDR2 FNYEAQ. The CDR3 DNA reads TGTGCCAGCAGTACTACAGATACGCAGTATTTT. Translation: CASSTTDTQYF. Full variable domain (outside the CDR3, taken from reference TRBV7-6 and TRBJ2-3): GAGVSQSPRYKVTKRGQDVALRCDPISGHVSLYWYRQALGQGPEFLTYFNYEAQQDKSGLPNDRFSAERPEGSISTLTIQRTEQRDSAMYRCASSTTDTQYFGPGTRLTVL.

The chain recombines TRBV11-2 with TRBJ1-1; D possibly corresponds to TRBD1 (5 bases). CDR1 and CDR2 (germline): SGHAT, FQNNGV. V gave up 5 bases and J gave up 3 bases, with 13 bases separating them. CDR3 length equals 14 residues. The CDR3 nucleotides read TGTGCCAGCAGCACACGACAGAATTACACTGAAGCTTTCTTT. Protein product: CASSTRQNYTEAFF.

The chain joins TRBV6-2 or TRBV6-3 to TRBJ2-7, with a tentative D call TRBD1 (6 bases). The CDR3 spans 14 residues. Germline V lookup: CDR1 MNHEY, CDR2 SVGEGT. Deletions cut 8 bases from V and 1 base from J, with 15 bases between. CDR3 amino acids: CASEQGSGSYEQYF. CDR3 nucleotide sequence: TGTGCCAGCGAACAGGGTTCCGGATCCTACGAGCAGTACTTC.